This T cell receptor (beta chain) appears in the sequencing data of a study of blood T cell repertoires in COVID-19. Looking at the study overall: Donors in the United States, Italy and Spain gave samples during acute or convalescent COVID-19. The cDNA or gDNA used as material had been derived from T cells, B-cell-depleted T cells, or PBMCs.

Germline CDR1 and CDR2: SNHLY and FYNNEI. The CDR3 covers 20 residues. V was pared by 3 bases and J by 1 base, with 16 bases of the junction left unmatched. The method was immunoSEQ multiplex PCR; TCRdb's version includes in-frame clones alone and lacks a portion of them. The sample yields some 120,000 clones, 79% seen once. The chain joins TRBV2 to TRBJ1-3; 9 positions agree with TRBD1. This TCR came from a man aged 35 to 55 with active or convalescent COVID-19. The sample was peripheral blood. For the CDR3, the DNA is TGTGCCAGCAGTGAGGTTATAGGACAGGGGCGGAAGATGTCTGGAAACACCATATATTTT. Residues: CASSEVIGQGRKMSGNTIYF.